The clone carrying this T cell receptor beta chain showed up just a few times. The antigen is unknown. The data were taken from a study of post-analysis software for immune sequencing data. Study information: Disease trajectories encompassed relapsing-remitting, secondary progressive and progressive-relapsing multiple sclerosis. General observations from the study: Co-batched samples clustered tightly together by F measure. About 5 TRBV segments were significantly more frequent in patients than in controls. TRBV5-6, TRBV5-1 and TRBV20-1 were among these segments.

Unique molecular identifiers tagged the TCR beta cDNA libraries. Each batch of 1 to 10 million T cells produced hundreds of thousands of cDNA molecules. Via MiXCR, TCRdb re-called the PCR reads, giving one row per CDR3 protein. The sample holds about 540,000 distinct CDR3 sequences, about a third seen once. Trimming cost V 0 bases and J 5 bases; bases outside gene matches: 10. CDR1 and CDR2 (germline): MNHEY, SVGAGI. This CDR3 spans 17 amino acids. This chain uses TRBV6-5 with TRBJ2-5; 9 bases map to TRBD1. This clonotype was sampled from a girl between 2 and 17 years old with multiple sclerosis. The source material was blood. CDR3 sequence reads: CASSYSYRTGAIETQYF. The CDR3 DNA sequence: TGTGCCAGCAGTTACTCGTACAGGACAGGGGCTATTGAGACCCAGTACTTC.